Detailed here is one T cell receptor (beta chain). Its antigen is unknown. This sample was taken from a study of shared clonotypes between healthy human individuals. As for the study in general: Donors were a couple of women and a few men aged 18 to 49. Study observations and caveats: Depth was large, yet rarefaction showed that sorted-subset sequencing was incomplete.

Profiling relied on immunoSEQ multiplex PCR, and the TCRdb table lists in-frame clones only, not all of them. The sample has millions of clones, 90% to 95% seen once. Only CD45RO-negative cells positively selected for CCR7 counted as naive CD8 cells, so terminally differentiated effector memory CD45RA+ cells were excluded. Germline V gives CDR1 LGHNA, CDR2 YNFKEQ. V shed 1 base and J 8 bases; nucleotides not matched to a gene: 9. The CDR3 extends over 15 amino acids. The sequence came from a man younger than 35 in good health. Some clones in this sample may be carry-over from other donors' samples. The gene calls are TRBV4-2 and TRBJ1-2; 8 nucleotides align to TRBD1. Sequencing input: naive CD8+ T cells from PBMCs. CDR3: CASSQGLGQGGGYTF. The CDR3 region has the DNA TGTGCCAGCAGCCAAGGCTTAGGACAGGGAGGAGGCTACACCTTC.